These T cell receptor beta chains were read from a single sample in a study of blood T cell repertoires in COVID-19. Assay used: immunoSEQ multiplex PCR; TCRdb lists only in-frame clones, some missing. The sample consists of 150,000 to 200,000 clones, approximately 80% of them appearing once. Specimen: peripheral blood. All receptors derive from a human donor in a cohort sampled during active COVID-19. CDR3s leave out the opening cysteine and the closing phenylalanine or tryptophan.

J gene,V gene,CDR3 length,CDR3 protein
TRBJ2-7,TRBV6-2/TRBV6-3,12,ASSYRGPTYEQY
TRBJ1-1,TRBV12-3/TRBV12-4,9,ASSLDREAF
TRBJ2-3,TRBV28,13,ASSTPAGEADTQY
TRBJ2-5,TRBV12-5,11,ASGGGGKETQY
TRBJ1-5,TRBV18,14,ASSPRAGGVGQPQH
TRBJ2-7,TRBV29-1,10,SVGLAGDEQY
TRBJ2-1,TRBV20-1,8,SAREAEQF
TRBJ2-1,TRBV2,14,ASSPNWTPGNNEQF
TRBJ2-1,TRBV7-8,14,ASSLSPTSGYNEQF
TRBJ2-2,TRBV27,12,ASSLGKNTGELF
TRBJ2-3,TRBV2,11,ASSGTFTDTQY
TRBJ1-2,TRBV10-3,11,AISQGADYGYT
TRBJ1-5,TRBV7-8,13,ASSTGTASNQPQH
TRBJ2-1,TRBV10-3,17,AISESMRTTGSAYNEQF
TRBJ2-4,TRBV6-1,14,ASSESGGGAKNIQY
TRBJ1-3,TRBV30,11,AWSVGIGNTIY